Below are 21 T cell receptor beta chains sequenced from a single sample in a study of kidney transplant recipient with SARS-CoV-2 infection. TCRdb passed the reads through MiXCR, listing each CDR3 protein once. The table lists fewer than 250,000 distinct CDR3 sequences, 29% of them singletons. The source was a blood sample, collected at baseline and between days 110 and 120 from a kidney transplant recipient. These receptors came from a male patient aged 30 to 40 who had COVID-19 and was a kidney transplant recipient. The T cells may come from the graft donor.

A remark on this clonotype: A much larger clone lies one base from this, so it may be a read error. V is TRBV4-1 and J is TRBJ1-2, with a possible D match to TRBD1 (5 bases). Trimming stripped 4 bases from V and 8 bases from J, with 23 bases between. The CDR3 loop spans 16 amino acids. Germline V lookup: CDR1 MGHRA, CDR2 YSYEKL. CDR3 loop: CASSPRKDLPGKGYTF. The CDR3, as DNA: TGCGCCAGCAGCCCCAGGAAGGATTTACCAGGGAAAGGCTACACCTTC.

The chain has TRBV7-2 and TRBJ2-3; 9 positions agree with TRBD2. After removal of 2 bases from V and 3 bases from J, the junction contained 3 bases not matched to a gene. The CDR3 is 15 amino acids. Germline lookup yields CDR1 SGHTA and CDR2 FQGNSA. In DNA form, the CDR3 reads TGTGCCAGCAGCTTAATGCGGGAGGGGACAGATACGCAGTATTTT. Amino acid sequence: CASSLMREGTDTQYF.

There are many counts of this clonotype. CDR3 bases: TGTGCCAGCAGCGCAGGGGCCACCCTTCGAAAGACCTATGGCTACACCTTC. Translation: CASSAGATLRKTYGYTF. This chain joins TRBV3-1 and TRBJ1-2; weak D call: TRBD1 (6 bases). Germline CDR1 is LGHDT and CDR2 is YNNKEL (reference sequence). The CDR3 is made up of 17 amino acids. V was cut by 5 bases and J by 4 bases, with 23 bases left in between.

This clonotype was picked up many times. The chain couples TRBV12-3 or TRBV12-4 to TRBJ1-5; D is perhaps TRBD1 (5 bases). This CDR3 comprises 16 residues. Trimming removed 1 base at V and 5 bases at J, with 15 bases between. For the CDR3, the DNA is TGTGCCAGCAGTTTAGGGAGTGTCAGGGTGGATCAGCCCCAGCATTTT. Protein: CASSLGSVRVDQPQHF.

In the case of this clonotype: A read error may explain this, as a much larger clone is one base away. The chain has TRBV5-6 and TRBJ2-2; D possibly corresponds to TRBD1 (6 bases). The CDR3 is 14 residues long. CDR1 is SGHDT, CDR2 YYEEEE, per germline. CDR3 region: CAGSYRENTGELFF. In nucleotides, the CDR3 is TGTGCCGGCAGCTACAGGGAAAACACCGGGGAGCTGTTTTTT.

This clonotype appeared many times. This rearrangement joins TRBV7-9 to TRBJ2-2; D is perhaps TRBD1 (6 bases). The CDR3 has 14 amino acids. Trimming took off 4 bases at V and 9 bases at J, with 15 bases between the two ends. CDR1 is SEHNR and CDR2 is FQNEAQ in the germline V gene (reference sequence). The CDR3 loop reads CASSSASGGRELFF. For the CDR3, the DNA is TGTGCCAGCAGCTCAGCTAGTGGGGGCCGGGAGCTGTTTTTT.

This clonotype was recorded many times. V gene TRBV28 combines with J gene TRBJ1-2; the D gene is possibly TRBD1 (6 bases). The germline V gene encodes CDR1 MDHEN and CDR2 SYDVKM. The germline V and J ends were trimmed by 7 bases and 8 bases, with 17 bases remaining between them. CDR3 size: 13 residues. The CDR3 spells CASTSGGLLGYTF. The CDR3 DNA reads as TGTGCCAGCACGTCCGGGGGGCTTCTAGGCTACACCTTC.

Turning to this clonotype: A much larger clone differs from this one at a single base, so this may be a read error. The chain joins TRBV11-3 to TRBJ2-1, with D perhaps being TRBD1 or TRBD2 (5 bases each). Germline V lookup: CDR1 SGHNT, CDR2 YENEEA. This CDR3 region has 14 residues. This CDR3 reads CASSLLPGSNEQLF. CDR3 bases: TGTGCCAGCAGCTTATTGCCAGGGAGCAATGAGCAGCTCTTC.

Points on this clonotype: This may be a read error: a much more frequent sequence differs by one nucleotide. V usage is TRBV3-1 and J usage is TRBJ1-2; unclear D gene. The CDR3 contains 13 residues. Germline V gene sequence: CDR1 LGHDT, CDR2 YNNKEL (reference sequence). CDR3 nucleotide sequence: TGTGCCGGCAGCCAAGAGTCAGTCTATGGCTACACCTTC. It encodes CAGSQESVYGYTF. Filled out from reference TRBV3-1 and TRBJ1-2, the complete variable domain reads DTAVSQTPKYLVTQMGNDKSIKCEQNLGHDTMYWYKQDSKKFLKIMFSYNNKELIINETVPNRFSPKSPDKAHLNLHINSLELGDSAVYFCAGSQESVYGYTFGSGTRLTVV.

This clonotype appeared many times. V usage is TRBV11-2 and J usage is TRBJ2-7; 9 positions agree with TRBD2. CDR1 is SGHAT and CDR2 is FQNNGV in the germline V gene. The CDR3 length is 15 residues. J lost 2 bases, V lost 1 base, and 3 bases had no gene match. CDR3 coding DNA: TGTGCCAGCAGCTTAGCTAGCGGGGTAACCTACGAGCAGTACTTC. Protein sequence: CASSLASGVTYEQYF.

There are a few counts of this clonotype. V is TRBV6-9 and J is TRBJ1-2; D remains unclear. The germline V and J ends were trimmed by 5 bases and 4 bases, with 23 bases remaining between them. Germline CDR1 MNHGY, CDR2 SVAAGI. This CDR3 spans 17 amino acids. The DNA of the CDR3 is TGTGCCAGCAGTGCTCGTGAGCCTTACGGAAAGACCTATGGCTACACCTTC. Amino acid sequence: CASSAREPYGKTYGYTF.

This clonotype was detected many times. V gene TRBV12-3 or TRBV12-4 combines with J gene TRBJ1-1, with D perhaps matching TRBD1 (6 bases). There are 13 residues in the CDR3. Trimming pared 6 bases from V and 5 bases from J, leaving 13 bases between. The CDR3 loop reads CASSPRGWTEAFF. The CDR3 nucleotides are TGTGCCAGCAGCCCCAGGGGCTGGACTGAAGCTTTCTTT.

Turning to this clonotype: This may arise from a read error, as a much more abundant clone is one base away. The chain carries TRBV20-1 and TRBJ2-5; D uncertain. Germline V gene sequence: CDR1 DFQATT, CDR2 SNEGSKA (reference sequence). V lost 4 bases and J lost 10, with 19 bases in between. The CDR3 loop spans 13 amino acids. CDR3 in amino acids: CSATGRTDNYQYF. The CDR3 DNA sequence: TGCAGTGCTACGGGCCGAACCGATAACTACCAGTACTTC.

This clonotype was detected only a few times. This may be a read error: a much more frequent sequence differs by one nucleotide. V usage is TRBV9 and J usage is TRBJ1-5, with D unresolved. The CDR3 is 12 amino acids. From germline, CDR1 is SGDLS and CDR2 YYNGEE. CDR3 sequence: CTSSVDVQPQHF. The CDR3 bases are TGTACCAGCAGCGTAGACGTTCAGCCCCAGCATTTT.

At least ten counts were recorded for this clonotype. This chain links TRBV10-3 with TRBJ1-6; no clear D. The V and J ends lost 1 base and 0 bases respectively, with 10 bases between them. This CDR3 is 17 amino acids long. Germline assignment: CDR1 ENHRY and CDR2 SYGVKD. In DNA form, the CDR3 reads TGTGCCATCAGTGAGTGGGCAGGCGGCTCCTATAATTCACCCCTCCACTTT. It yields the protein CAISEWAGGSYNSPLHF.

At least ten counts were recorded for this clonotype. The chain employs TRBV9 and TRBJ2-7; D might be TRBD2 (5 bases). Deletions cut 5 bases from V and 6 bases from J, with 15 bases between. The CDR3 covers 13 residues. In germline, CDR1 is SGDLS, CDR2 YYNGEE. The CDR3 loop is CASSRGKRGEQYF. The CDR3 nucleotides are TGTGCCAGCAGTAGAGGGAAACGGGGCGAGCAGTACTTC.

The sample holds many counts of this clonotype. The rearrangement uses TRBV5-1 and TRBJ1-5, with 10 bases matching TRBD1. The length of the CDR3 is 14 residues. Losses at the gene ends were 4 bases for V and 5 bases for J; bases not matched to a gene: 3. Germline V gene data show CDR1 as SGHRS and CDR2 as YFSETQ. The chain's CDR3 is CASSPGQGDQPQHF. The CDR3 region has the DNA TGCGCCAGCAGCCCCGGACAGGGGGATCAGCCCCAGCATTTT.

The sample holds many counts of this clonotype. The gene calls are TRBV20-1 and TRBJ1-4; perhaps TRBD1 as D (6 bases). The CDR3 runs 15 residues. Germline CDR1 and CDR2: DFQATT and SNEGSKA (reference sequence). V was trimmed by 5 bases and J by 4 bases, leaving 17 bases between them. The CDR3 bases are TGCAGTGCTTACGGACAGCTACTAGATAATGAAAAACTGTTTTTT. Translating it yields CSAYGQLLDNEKLFF.

On this clonotype itself: A read error is possible here, since a much larger clone lies one base away. The chain employs TRBV3-1 and TRBJ1-2, with D possibly TRBD1 on 6 matching bases. Germline values: CDR1 LGHDT, CDR2 YNNKEL (reference sequence). CDR3 length: 12 residues. The CDR3 protein is CASSHRTEHYAF. As DNA, the CDR3 is TGTGCCAGCAGCCACAGGACAGAACACTACGCCTTC. Looking up the rest from reference TRBV3-1 and TRBJ1-2 gives the full variable domain: DTAVSQTPKYLVTQMGNDKSIKCEQNLGHDTMYWYKQDSKKFLKIMFSYNNKELIINETVPNRFSPKSPDKAHLNLHINSLELGDSAVYFCASSHRTEHYAFGSGTRLTVV.

A word on this clonotype: With a much larger clone just one base away, this may be a read error. The V call is TRBV12-3 or TRBV12-4, the J call TRBJ1-6, with D tentatively TRBD1 (5 bases). The CDR3 is made up of 15 amino acids. The CDR3 here is CASRMTASHNSPLHF. The CDR3, as DNA: TGTGCCAGCAGGATGACAGCCTCCCATAATTCACCCCTCCACTTT.

This clonotype has ten or more counts. The chain employs TRBV27 and TRBJ2-7, with 7 nucleotides matching TRBD1. Germline assignment: CDR1 MNHEY and CDR2 SMNVEV (reference sequence). Losses at the gene ends were 5 bases for V and 5 bases for J; bases not matched to a gene: 9. This CDR3 has 14 amino acids. The CDR3 coding sequence is TGTGCCAGCAGTCCAGTTAACAGGGGCCACGAGCAGTACTTC. Protein product: CASSPVNRGHEQYF.